The subject of this entry is one T cell receptor beta chain. Its specificity is unknown. Use of 60 Vbeta and 13 Jbeta primers characterized the PCR. TCRdb keeps only in-frame clones here, not all; method: immunoSEQ multiplex PCR. The sample lists 85,000 to 110,000 clones, 79% occurring once. The CDR3 is made up of 14 amino acids. Trimming took off 4 bases at V and 2 bases at J, with 13 bases between the two ends. CDR1 is SGHRS, CDR2 YFSETQ, per germline. The data derive from a study of cytomegalovirus exposure and HLA in healthy donors. Study in general: The study placed 80% to 85% of its approximately 380 genotyped donors in the Caucasian-associated ancestry cluster.

General study results and limits: It was assumed in the presence/absence analyses that sequencing depth was roughly uniform across donors.

This TCR came from a man over 45 in good health and CMV-seropositive. The chain combines TRBV5-1 with TRBJ2-7, with D possibly being TRBD2 (6 bases). Material: PBMCs. CDR3 DNA sequence: TGCGCCAGCAGCCCCGGGACTTGGCCCTACGAGCAGTACTTC. It yields the protein CASSPGTWPYEQYF.